This T cell receptor beta chain was found in a study of blood T cells in healthy people across ages. Per germline, CDR1 DFQATT and CDR2 SNEGSKA (reference sequence). CDR3 length: 13 residues. Next came a second PCR, run for roughly 6 to 11 cycles, which used a sample-barcoded 5' primer along with a J-beta primer mix. A tag from a template-switch adaptor with 12 random nucleotides marked each cDNA molecule. MiXCR, applied by TCRdb to the 5' RACE reads, yields one record per CDR3 protein. This table has about a million distinct CDR3 sequences, around 49% appearing once. Sequencing was done on a sample of blood. The chain has TRBV20-1 and TRBJ2-7; TRBD1 might be the D (6 bases). The J call is doubtful: the DNA matches TRBJ2-5 better. The TCR sequence derives from a man aged 25-40 years in good health. CDR3 DNA: TGCAGTGCTCACCGGGACAACCGAGAGACCCAGTACTTC. This encodes CSAHRDNRETQYF.